The entry that follows covers one T cell receptor (beta chain) sequence. Original processing notes: Reference gene primer amplification in the assay estimated nucleated cell counts. Sequencing used immunoSEQ multiplex PCR; TCRdb keeps in-frame clones, though not all of them. From that table come the V and J calls and clone size; the DNA was used to work out D and trimming. The sample lists a few hundred thousand clones; approximately 85% were seen once. This entry comes from a study of blood T cell repertoires in COVID-19. On the study more broadly: Acute-phase and convalescent COVID-19 samples originated in the United States, Italy and Spain. T cells, B-cell-depleted T cells, or PBMCs provided the cDNA or gDNA that served as material.

The ends were cut back, 0 bases at V and 4 bases at J, with 17 bases in the middle. CDR3 length: 16 residues. In germline, CDR1 is SGHRS, CDR2 YFSETQ. This receptor was taken from a human donor in a cohort sampled during active COVID-19. The chain is built from TRBV5-1 and TRBJ2-7; D is unresolved. The sample comprised peripheral blood. In nucleotides, the CDR3 is TGCGCCAGCAGCTTGGAATTGGGTGGGCAACGGTACGAGCAGTACTTC. Translating gives CASSLELGGQRYEQYF.